The clone carrying this T cell receptor beta chain was observed at least ten times. Its antigen is as yet unknown. The PBMCs had their origin in 7.5 to 10 ml of fresh peripheral blood. This entry comes from a study of T cells in Graves' hyperthyroidism and ophthalmopathy. There were TCR beta CDR3 regions amplified from RNA transcripts. The HTBI set primed first-round TCR CDR3 RT-PCR. TCRdb redid the calling of the multiplex PCR reads with MiXCR, one entry per CDR3 protein. The profile covers approximately 380,000 distinct CDR3 sequences, with less than 20% appearing a single time and 40% taken by the ten largest. The CDR3 is 14 amino acids. V lost 2 bases and J lost 5, with 12 bases in between. Study-wide findings and caveats: Most thyroid-expanded clonotypes above 0.001 were also found in blood.

What was sequenced was blood. The chain carries TRBV12-3 or TRBV12-4 and TRBJ1-1; no clear D gene. The TCR originated in a man between 18 and 35 years old with Graves' ophthalmopathy. The CDR3 is CASSLTVDGTEAFF. The CDR3 DNA follows: TGTGCCAGCAGTTTAACAGTGGATGGGACTGAAGCTTTCTTT.